The 5 T cell receptor beta chains below all came from one sample that was sequenced in a study of blood T cell repertoires in COVID-19. Sequencing was performed with immunoSEQ multiplex PCR; in TCRdb, only in-frame clones are kept and a portion is missing. The sample lists more than 9,500 clones, 85% occurring once. Sequencing input: peripheral blood. The receptors stem from a human donor in a cohort sampled during active COVID-19.

For this clone: One junction end disagrees with the germline gene, perhaps due to a read error. The chain combines TRBV7-7 with TRBJ2-7; 9 positions agree with TRBD1. Germline V CDR1 and CDR2: SSHAT, FNYEAQ (reference sequence). CDR3 length: 15 residues. CDR3 in DNA: TGTGCTAGCAGCCCCGGACAGGGGTTGTTGGGGGAGCAGTACTTC. Its translation: CASSPGQGLLGEQYF.

The table lists this clone with a count of one. This rearrangement joins TRBV5-6 to TRBJ1-1; maybe TRBD1 (6 bases). V lost 1 base to trimming and J lost 0 bases, with 10 bases between them. This CDR3 has 15 amino acids. Per the germline V gene, CDR1 is SGHDT and CDR2 is YYEEEE. Written as DNA, the CDR3 is TGTGCCAGCAGCTTGTCAGGGGAACTGAACACTGAAGCTTTCTTT. This translates into CASSLSGELNTEAFF.

V and J are TRBV7-9 and TRBJ2-1; TRBD1 matches at 10 bases. CDR1 and CDR2 from the germline V gene are SEHNR and FQNEAQ (reference sequence). V trimming: 5 bases; J trimming: 7 bases; junction bases outside the gene matches: 14. The CDR3 spans 17 residues. The CDR3 here is CASSKYGTGEYLNEQFF. Here the CDR3 DNA reads TGTGCCAGCAGCAAATATGGGACAGGGGAGTATTTGAATGAGCAGTTCTTC.

CDR3 sequence: CASTFGQGRDTQYF. The CDR3 bases are TGCGCCAGCACCTTCGGACAGGGGAGAGATACGCAGTATTTT. J is TRBJ2-3 and V is TRBV5-1, with 9 positions matching TRBD1. Looked up from germline, CDR1 is SGHRS and CDR2 is YFSETQ. V lost 6 bases to trimming and J lost 5 bases; unmatched junction nucleotides: 7. This CDR3 spans 14 amino acids.

The rearrangement joins TRBV24-1 to TRBJ2-1; TRBD2 matches 10 bases. With V trimmed by 3 bases and J by 6 bases, 10 bases remained unmatched. This CDR3 contains 17 residues. Looked up from germline, CDR1 is KGHDR and CDR2 is SFDVKD. DNA of the CDR3: TGTGCCACCAGTGATCCCCGTAGCGGGGGGCCGGGCAATGAGCAGTTCTTC. Amino acids: CATSDPRSGGPGNEQFF.